A selection of T cell receptor beta chains follows, all from one sample in a study of blood T cell repertoires in COVID-19. Assay used: immunoSEQ multiplex PCR; TCRdb lists only in-frame clones, some missing. The table lists around 70,000 clones, under 90% of them singletons. Sequences were obtained from peripheral blood. All receptors come from a man between 70 and 80 years old who had recovered from COVID-19. Both conserved end residues are part of each CDR3. A D gene is named only where the DNA matches it firmly. Size tells how often a clone was seen (once, few, many) or the class of an expanded clone, and some rows leave it out.

len	d_gene	abundance	v_gene	j_gene	CDR3nt	CDR3aa
14	TRBD1	NA	TRBV7-2	TRBJ1-1	TGTGCCAGCAGCACTATAGGACAGGGGATTGAAGCTTTCTTT	CASSTIGQGIEAFF
14	TRBD2	NA	TRBV9	TRBJ2-2	TGTGCCAGCAGCCTTACTAGCGTGGGCGGGGAGCTGTTTTTT	CASSLTSVGGELFF
13	NA	NA	TRBV7-8	TRBJ2-3	TGTGCCAGCAGCTTAGATCCGTTAGATACGCAGTATTTT	CASSLDPLDTQYF
18	TRBD1	NA	TRBV10-1	TRBJ2-7	TGCGCCAGCAGTGGTCGGTACAGGCCGGGACAGGGATGGGGCGAGCAGTACTTC	CASSGRYRPGQGWGEQYF
16	NA	NA	TRBV4-3	TRBJ2-3	TGCGCCAGCAGCCCCGGGAGTAACGTTGGCACAGATACGCAGTATTTT	CASSPGSNVGTDTQYF
14	TRBD1	NA	TRBV7-8	TRBJ1-6	TGTGCCAGCAGTACGGTGCAGGGGGGTTCACCCCTCCACTTT	CASSTVQGGSPLHF
13	NA	NA	TRBV6-5	TRBJ2-5	TGTGCCAGCAATCAACTGGGCCTCGAGACCCAGTACTTC	CASNQLGLETQYF
15	NA	NA	TRBV21-1	TRBJ2-7	TGTGCCAGCAGCAAAGACAACAGGGGGTTCTACGAGCAGTACTTC	CASSKDNRGFYEQYF
17	NA	few	TRBV7-9	TRBJ1-5	TGTGCCAGCAGCTTAGGGGCAGGGGTGGAGGGCAATCAGCCCCAGCATTTT	CASSLGAGVEGNQPQHF
16	TRBD2	NA	TRBV7-9	TRBJ2-5	TGTGCCAGCAGCTTAGGGACTAGCGGAACCCAAGAGACCCAGTACTTC	CASSLGTSGTQETQYF
17	TRBD1	NA	TRBV28	TRBJ1-5	TGTGCCAGCAGTTTATTCGCAGGGGGTGCCAGCAATCAGCCCCAGCATTTT	CASSLFAGGASNQPQHF
14	NA	NA	TRBV28	TRBJ2-5	TGTGCCAGCAACCCGGGACTTCGGCAGGGGGCCCAGTACTTC	CASNPGLRQGAQYF
16	TRBD2	few	TRBV24-1	TRBJ2-5	TGTGCCACCAGCCTGGCGACTAGCGGGGGGCAAGAGACCCAGTACTTC	CATSLATSGGQETQYF
12	NA	once	TRBV28	TRBJ2-7	TGTGCCAGCAGTTCGGGCTCCTACGAGCAGTACTTC	CASSSGSYEQYF
15	TRBD1	NA	TRBV30	TRBJ1-5	TGTGCCTGGAGTGTACGAGGGGGCCAAGGACAGCCCCAGCATTTT	CAWSVRGGQGQPQHF
13	TRBD1	NA	TRBV29-1	TRBJ1-1	TGCAGCGTTAGGTGGGACAGGGGGATTGAAGCTTTCTTT	CSVRWDRGIEAFF